The 20 T cell receptor beta chains in this list originate from one sample, sequenced in a study of T cell repertoires in cytomegalovirus infection. A single record per CDR3 protein comes from TCRdb applying MiXCR to the reads. The sample contains roughly 300,000 distinct CDR3 sequences, roughly a quarter of which appear only once. The sequencing sample was made of PBMCs. The receptors stem from a human donor in good health (CMV status not recorded). Some clones in this sample may be carry-over from other donors' samples.

The genes are TRBV7-4 and TRBJ1-3; D gene uncertain. From germline, CDR1 is SGHVT and CDR2 SQSDAQ. Between the trimmed V and J ends, which lost 5 bases and 0 bases, there was a span of 17 bases. The CDR3 is 17 residues long. CDR3 nucleotides: TGTGCCAGCAGCCTCCGGGTGGACCCGAGCTCTGGAAACACCATATATTTT. Amino acids: CASSLRVDPSSGNTIYF. The variable domain in full, completed from reference TRBV7-4 and TRBJ1-3, reads GAGVSQSPRYKVAKRGRDVALRCDSISGHVTLYWYRQTLGQGSEVLTYSQSDAQRDKSGRPSGRFSAERPERSVSTLKIQRTEQGDSAVYLCASSLRVDPSSGNTIYFGEGSWLTVV.

In its sample, this clonotype was seen many times. V is TRBV7-9 and J is TRBJ2-5; a possible D gene is TRBD1 (6 bases). CDR3 length equals 16 residues. Germline V gene lookup returns CDR1 SEHNR and CDR2 FQNEAQ (reference sequence). Trimming pared 0 bases from V and 4 bases from J, leaving 15 bases between. As DNA, the CDR3 is TGTGCCAGCAGCTTAGCGGTGGACAGTGGGGGAGAGACCCAGTACTTC. This encodes CASSLAVDSGGETQYF.

This clonotype appeared many times. Here the CDR3 DNA reads TGTGCCAGCAGCTGGGACAGGGAGGGTTCACCCCTCCACTTT. This codes for CASSWDREGSPLHF. The genes are TRBV6-5 and TRBJ1-6, with TRBD1 matching over 9 bases. Germline V gives CDR1 MNHEY, CDR2 SVGAGI. The J segment lost 9 bases and the V segment lost 6 bases, leaving 6 bases of the junction unmatched. This CDR3 has 14 residues.

V and J are TRBV5-4 and TRBJ2-3; 15 nucleotides line up with TRBD2. The CDR3 covers 17 residues. The ends lost 3 bases at V and 4 bases at J; junction bases unmatched: 6. Germline V CDR1 and CDR2: SGHNT, YYREEE (reference sequence). CDR3: CASSSGTSGGIPDTQYF. In DNA, the CDR3 is TGTGCCAGCAGCTCCGGGACTAGCGGGGGGATCCCAGATACGCAGTATTTT.

There are a few counts of this clonotype. V usage is TRBV5-1 and J usage is TRBJ1-1, with TRBD1 matching over 7 bases. Trimming at V came to 2 bases and at J to 4 bases, leaving 14 bases not matched to a gene. CDR3 size: 17 residues. The V gene's germline CDR1 is SGHRS and CDR2 YFSETQ. This chain's CDR3 is CASSLTVGRGLSTEAFF. The DNA for the CDR3 is TGCGCCAGCAGCTTAACAGTCGGAAGGGGGCTGAGCACTGAAGCTTTCTTT. Together with reference TRBV5-1 and TRBJ1-1, the CDR3 gives the full variable domain: KAGVTQTPRYLIKTRGQQVTLSCSPISGHRSVSWYQQTPGQGLQFLFEYFSETQRNKGNFPGRFSGRQFSNSRSEMNVSTLELGDSALYLCASSLTVGRGLSTEAFFGQGTRLTVV.

V usage is TRBV28 and J usage is TRBJ2-7, with 8 bases identical to TRBD2. There are 15 residues in the CDR3. V was clipped by 3 bases and J by 6 bases; unmatched bases: 10. Per the germline V gene, CDR1 is MDHEN and CDR2 is SYDVKM. The CDR3 here is CASSLGASGGGEQYF. The CDR3 nucleotides read TGTGCCAGCAGTTTGGGTGCGTCCGGGGGGGGCGAGCAGTACTTC.

This clonotype was seen more than once but under ten times. The chain recombines TRBV11-1 with TRBJ2-1, with 13 bases that match TRBD2. The CDR3 sequence is 16 residues long. Germline assignment: CDR1 SGHAT and CDR2 FQDESV (reference sequence). Germline trimming cut 4 bases from V and 8 bases from J; bases unmatched to any gene: 8. CDR3 nucleotides: TGTGCCAGCAGCTCTCCCGGACTAGCGGGAGCGGATGAGCAGTTCTTC. Translating gives CASSSPGLAGADEQFF.

The V and J genes are TRBV29-1 and TRBJ2-7, with 8 bases identical to TRBD1. This CDR3 has 12 residues. The germline V gene has CDR1 SQVTM and CDR2 ANQGSEA. The V and J ends lost 4 bases and 4 bases, in that order; junction bases with no gene match: 3. The CDR3 DNA is TGCAGCGTTGTTCAGGGGGCTTACGAGCAGTACTTC. Its translation is CSVVQGAYEQYF.

This clonotype was counted a few times. V and J are TRBV11-1 and TRBJ2-2, with a possible D match to TRBD1 (5 bases). The CDR3 has 18 residues. The germline CDR1 and CDR2 sequences are SGHAT and FQDESV (reference sequence). Trimming shortened V by 5 bases and J by 1 base, and 20 bases separated the two germline ends. The CDR3 here is CASSVAAWGRLNTGELFF. The CDR3 region has the DNA TGTGCCAGCAGCGTTGCTGCTTGGGGCCGACTGAACACCGGGGAGCTGTTTTTT.

This clonotype was observed a single time. The chain couples TRBV10-3 to TRBJ2-1; D gene ambiguous. The V gene's germline CDR1 is ENHRY and CDR2 SYGVKD. Trimming cost V 3 bases and J 12 bases, with 9 bases left between them. The CDR3 is made up of 11 amino acids. The CDR3 spells CAISERSGQFF. The CDR3 DNA reads TGTGCCATCAGTGAACGGTCCGGGCAGTTCTTC.

The CDR3 sequence: CATSDLEGNIQYF. The CDR3 DNA follows: TGTGCCACCAGTGATTTGGAGGGGAACATTCAGTACTTC. The chain couples TRBV24-1 to TRBJ2-4; either TRBD1 or TRBD2 may fit D (5 bases each). In germline, CDR1 is KGHDR, CDR2 SFDVKD. Trimming pared 0 bases from V and 7 bases from J, leaving 6 bases between. This CDR3 has 13 residues.

This clonotype has just a few counts. The chain joins TRBV7-2 to TRBJ2-7, with TRBD1 identical over 8 bases. Trimming took 5 bases from V and 12 from J; bases not matched to a gene: 9. CDR1 is SGHTA and CDR2 is FQGNSA in the germline V gene. This CDR3 is 12 amino acids long. CDR3 coding DNA: TGTGCCAGCAGCCCTGGACAGGGACCGCCGTACTTC. This codes for CASSPGQGPPYF.

The chain links TRBV10-3 to TRBJ2-6; 8 bases align to TRBD2. The CDR3 length is 16 residues. Losses at the gene ends were 10 bases for V and 0 bases for J; bases not matched to a gene: 8. CDR1 is ENHRY and CDR2 is SYGVKD in the germline V gene. The CDR3, as DNA: TGTGCCACCGGGGGGGTGAGGGGCTCTGGGGCCAACGTCCTGACTTTC. Residues: CATGGVRGSGANVLTF.

The sample holds a few counts of this clonotype. This CDR3 reads CASIRDLGRTGELFF. The CDR3 DNA reads TGTGCCAGCATCCGGGACCTGGGCCGCACCGGGGAGCTGTTTTTT. The chain couples TRBV2 to TRBJ2-2; tentatively, D is TRBD1 or TRBD2 (5 bases each). Germline lookup yields CDR1 SNHLY and CDR2 FYNNEI. The V end was cut by 7 bases, the J end by 4 bases, with 16 bases between. The CDR3 has 15 residues.

The J gene is TRBJ2-2, the V gene TRBV7-3, with TRBD2 identical over 8 bases. Germline-derived CDR1 and CDR2 are SGHTA and FQGTGA. This CDR3 contains 15 residues. The V and J ends lost 1 base and 6 bases, in that order; junction bases with no gene match: 4. In nucleotides, the CDR3 is TGTGCCAGCAGCTTAAGCCTAGCGGGTGCCGGGGAGCTGTTTTTT. Its protein is CASSLSLAGAGELFF.

This clonotype came up a few times. The chain carries TRBV19 and TRBJ2-2; a possible D gene is TRBD1 (6 bases). Per germline, CDR1 LNHDA and CDR2 SQIVND (reference sequence). Trimming removed 8 bases from V and 0 bases from J, with 13 bases in between. The CDR3 contains 15 residues. CDR3 amino acids: CASRHRTANTGELFF. In DNA, the CDR3 is TGTGCCAGTCGGCATAGGACAGCGAACACCGGGGAGCTGTTTTTT.

This clonotype showed up just a few times. The chain links TRBV11-2 to TRBJ2-7; D call uncertain. The CDR3 covers 13 residues. Trimming took off 8 bases at V and 5 bases at J, with 16 bases between the two ends. Germline loops: CDR1 SGHAT, CDR2 FQNNGV. CDR3 DNA: TGTGCCAGCGGCCGAAGCCTGGAGAACGAGCAGTACTTC. It yields the protein CASGRSLENEQYF. The complete variable domain, with remaining parts taken from reference TRBV11-2 and TRBJ2-7, reads EAGVAQSPRYKIIEKRQSVAFWCNPISGHATLYWYQQILGQGPKLLIQFQNNGVVDDSQLPKDRFSAERLKGVDSTLKIQPAKLEDSAVYLCASGRSLENEQYFGPGTRLTVT.

This clonotype was seen repeatedly, ten times or more. This chain joins TRBV7-2 and TRBJ2-2; possibly TRBD2 for D (6 bases). There are 15 residues in the CDR3. Germline V gene sequence: CDR1 SGHTA, CDR2 FQGNSA. V shed 5 bases and J shed 5 bases, with 15 bases lying between them. CDR3 in DNA: TGTGCCAGCAGCCGCGGGGAGCTACTAACCGGGGAGCTGTTTTTT. Translating gives CASSRGELLTGELFF.

The V and J genes are TRBV6-2 or TRBV6-3 and TRBJ2-2; D is perhaps TRBD1 (5 bases). Germline V gives CDR1 MNHEY, CDR2 SVGEGT. The V end lost 6 bases, the J end lost 6 bases, and 14 bases lay between the germline ends. This CDR3 has 14 amino acids. CDR3 bases: TGTGCCAGCAGCCTTACCGACAGAGCCGGGGAGCTGTTTTTT. Translation gives CASSLTDRAGELFF.

This clonotype has only a few counts. The chain carries TRBV12-3 or TRBV12-4 and TRBJ1-5; D is unresolved. V was clipped by 2 bases and J by 6 bases, with 11 bases between them. This CDR3 has 14 amino acids. The CDR3 DNA is TGTGCCAGCAGTTTAACTGGGTTTGGTCAGCCCCAGCATTTT. Its protein is CASSLTGFGQPQHF.